This T cell receptor (beta chain) was profiled in a study of T cells in Graves' hyperthyroidism and ophthalmopathy. TCR beta CDR3 sequences were amplified from RNA transcripts. TCR CDR3 regions were first amplified by RT-PCR with HTBI primers. TCRdb recomputed calls from the multiplex PCR reads with MiXCR, one row per CDR3 protein. The sample has 750,000 to 950,000 distinct CDR3 sequences; approximately 40% are singletons. This CDR3 is built from 15 residues. Per the germline V gene, CDR1 is MNHEY and CDR2 is SVGAGI. V lost 5 bases and J lost 2, with 15 bases in between. The origin of this receptor is a man younger than 35 with Graves' hyperthyroidism. V usage is TRBV6-5 and J usage is TRBJ1-1; tentatively, D is TRBD1 (6 bases). Input material: blood. The CDR3, as DNA: TGTGCCAGCAGTGGACGGGACACCGATAACACTGAAGCTTTCTTT. As protein: CASSGRDTDNTEAFF.